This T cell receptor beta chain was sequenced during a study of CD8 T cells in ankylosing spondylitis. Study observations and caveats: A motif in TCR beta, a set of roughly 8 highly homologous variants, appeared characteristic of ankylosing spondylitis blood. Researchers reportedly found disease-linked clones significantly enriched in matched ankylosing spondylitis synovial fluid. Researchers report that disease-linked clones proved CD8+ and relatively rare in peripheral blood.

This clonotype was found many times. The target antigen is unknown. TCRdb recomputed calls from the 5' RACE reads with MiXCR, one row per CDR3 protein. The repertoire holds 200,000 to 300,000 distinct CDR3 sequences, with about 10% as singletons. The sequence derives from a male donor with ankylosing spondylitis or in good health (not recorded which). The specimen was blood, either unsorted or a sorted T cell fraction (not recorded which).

CDR3 loop: CASSSLPTENTEAFF. DNA for the CDR3: TGTGCCAGCAGTTCGCTACCTACAGAGAACACTGAAGCTTTCTTT. The V call is TRBV12-3 or TRBV12-4, the J call TRBJ1-1, with no clear D. The CDR3 covers 15 residues. Trimming removed 4 bases from V and 1 base from J, with 13 bases in between.